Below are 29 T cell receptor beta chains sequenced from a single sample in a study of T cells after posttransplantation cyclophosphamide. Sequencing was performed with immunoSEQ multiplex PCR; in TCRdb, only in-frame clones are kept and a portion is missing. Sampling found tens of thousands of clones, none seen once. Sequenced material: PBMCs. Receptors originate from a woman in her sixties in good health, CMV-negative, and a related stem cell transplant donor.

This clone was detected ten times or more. CDR3 residues: CASSLFESHTQYF. The CDR3 DNA sequence: TGTGCCAGCAGCTTATTTGAGTCGCATACGCAGTATTTT. V is TRBV7-2 and J is TRBJ2-3, with D unclear. In germline, CDR1 is SGHTA, CDR2 FQGNSA. V lost 2 bases, J lost 7 bases, and 10 bases lay in between. The CDR3 loop spans 13 amino acids.

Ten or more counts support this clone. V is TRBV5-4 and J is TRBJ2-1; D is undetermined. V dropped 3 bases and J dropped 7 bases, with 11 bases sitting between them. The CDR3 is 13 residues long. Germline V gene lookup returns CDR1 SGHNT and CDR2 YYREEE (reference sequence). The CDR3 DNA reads TGTGCCAGCAGCTCAACCCTACAGAATGAGCAGTTCTTC. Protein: CASSSTLQNEQFF.

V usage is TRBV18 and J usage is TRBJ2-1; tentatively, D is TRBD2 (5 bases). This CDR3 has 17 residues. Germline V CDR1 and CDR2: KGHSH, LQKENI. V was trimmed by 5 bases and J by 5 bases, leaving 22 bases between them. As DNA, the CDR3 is TGTGCCAGCTCAACTTTACCGATTGGGAGAAGGAACAATGAGCAGTTCTTC. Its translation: CASSTLPIGRRNNEQFF.

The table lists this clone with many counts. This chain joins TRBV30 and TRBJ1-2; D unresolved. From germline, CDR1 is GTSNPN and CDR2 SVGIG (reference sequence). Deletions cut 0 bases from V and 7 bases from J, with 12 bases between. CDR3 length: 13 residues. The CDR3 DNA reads TGTGCCTGGAGTGTTATCGGTGACTTTGGCTACACCTTC. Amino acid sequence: CAWSVIGDFGYTF.

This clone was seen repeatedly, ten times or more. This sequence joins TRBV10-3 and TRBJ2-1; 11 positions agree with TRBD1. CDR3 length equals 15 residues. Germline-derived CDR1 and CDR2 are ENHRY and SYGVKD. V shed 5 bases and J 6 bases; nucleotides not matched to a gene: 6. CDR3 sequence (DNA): TGTGCCATCAGTCCGTCCGGGACAGGGGGCAATGAGCAGTTCTTC. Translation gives CAISPSGTGGNEQFF.

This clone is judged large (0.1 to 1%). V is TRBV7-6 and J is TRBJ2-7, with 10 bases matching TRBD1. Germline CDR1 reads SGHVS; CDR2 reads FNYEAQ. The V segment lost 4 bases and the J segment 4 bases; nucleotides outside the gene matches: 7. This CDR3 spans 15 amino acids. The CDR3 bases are TGTGCCAGCAGCTCCGGGACAGGGGAAGGTTACGAGCAGTACGTC. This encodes CASSSGTGEGYEQYV.

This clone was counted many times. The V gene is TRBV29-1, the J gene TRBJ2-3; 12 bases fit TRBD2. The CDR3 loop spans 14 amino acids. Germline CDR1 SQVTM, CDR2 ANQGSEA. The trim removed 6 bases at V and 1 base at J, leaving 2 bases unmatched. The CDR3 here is CSVRTSGGTDTQYF. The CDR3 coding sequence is TGCAGCGTACGGACTAGCGGGGGCACAGATACGCAGTATTTT.

The CDR3 reads CASSLSGTGTLYGYTF. The CDR3, as DNA: TGTGCCAGCAGTTTGTCCGGGACAGGGACTCTCTATGGCTACACCTTC. This rearrangement joins TRBV28 to TRBJ1-2, with 9 bases matching TRBD1. The CDR3 has 16 amino acids. The ends lost 3 bases at V and 4 bases at J; junction bases unmatched: 9. Germline CDR1 MDHEN, CDR2 SYDVKM.

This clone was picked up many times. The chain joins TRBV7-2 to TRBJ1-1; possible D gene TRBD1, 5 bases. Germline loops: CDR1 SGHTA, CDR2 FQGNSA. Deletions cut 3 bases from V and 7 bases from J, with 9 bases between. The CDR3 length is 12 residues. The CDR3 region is CASSFWDYEAFF. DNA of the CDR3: TGTGCCAGCAGCTTTTGGGACTATGAAGCTTTCTTT.

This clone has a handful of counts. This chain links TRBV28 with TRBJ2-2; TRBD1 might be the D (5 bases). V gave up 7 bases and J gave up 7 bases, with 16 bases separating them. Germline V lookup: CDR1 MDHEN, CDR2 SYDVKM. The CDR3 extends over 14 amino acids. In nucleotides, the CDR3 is TGTGCCAGCAATCCCTCAGGGAACGGCGGGGAGCTGTTTTTT. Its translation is CASNPSGNGGELFF.

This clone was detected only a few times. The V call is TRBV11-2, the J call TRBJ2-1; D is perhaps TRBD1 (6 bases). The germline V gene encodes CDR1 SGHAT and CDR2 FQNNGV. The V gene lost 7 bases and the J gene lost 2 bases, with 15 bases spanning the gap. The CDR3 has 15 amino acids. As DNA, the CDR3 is TGTGCCAGCACCCGGGACATCTTTGCCTACAATGAGCAGTTCTTC. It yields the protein CASTRDIFAYNEQFF.

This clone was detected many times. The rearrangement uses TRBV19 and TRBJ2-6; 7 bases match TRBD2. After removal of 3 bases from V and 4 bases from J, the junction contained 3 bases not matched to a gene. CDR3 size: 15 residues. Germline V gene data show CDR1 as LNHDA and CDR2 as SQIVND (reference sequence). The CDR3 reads CASSIQGGGANVLTF. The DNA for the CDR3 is TGTGCCAGTAGTATTCAGGGAGGGGGGGCCAACGTCCTGACTTTC.

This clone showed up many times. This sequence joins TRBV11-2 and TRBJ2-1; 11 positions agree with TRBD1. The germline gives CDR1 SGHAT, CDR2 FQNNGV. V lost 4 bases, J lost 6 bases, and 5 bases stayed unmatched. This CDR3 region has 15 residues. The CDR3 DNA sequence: TGTGCCAGCAGCTGGGGACAGGGGGATCCCAATGAGCAGTTCTTC. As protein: CASSWGQGDPNEQFF. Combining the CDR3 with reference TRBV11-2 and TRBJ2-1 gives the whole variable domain EAGVAQSPRYKIIEKRQSVAFWCNPISGHATLYWYQQILGQGPKLLIQFQNNGVVDDSQLPKDRFSAERLKGVDSTLKIQPAKLEDSAVYLCASSWGQGDPNEQFFGPGTRLTVL.

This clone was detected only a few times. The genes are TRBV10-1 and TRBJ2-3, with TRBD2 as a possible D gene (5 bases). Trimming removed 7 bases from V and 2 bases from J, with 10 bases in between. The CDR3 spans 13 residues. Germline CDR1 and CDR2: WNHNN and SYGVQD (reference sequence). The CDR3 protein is CASIGIYTDTQYF. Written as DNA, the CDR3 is TGCGCCAGCATCGGGATCTACACAGATACGCAGTATTTT.

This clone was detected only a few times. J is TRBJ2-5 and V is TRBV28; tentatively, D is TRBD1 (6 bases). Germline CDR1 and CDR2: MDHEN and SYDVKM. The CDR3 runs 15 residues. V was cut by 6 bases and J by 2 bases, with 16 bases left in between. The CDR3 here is CASRTPGHRQETQYF. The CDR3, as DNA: TGTGCCAGCAGAACTCCGGGACACCGACAAGAGACCCAGTACTTC.

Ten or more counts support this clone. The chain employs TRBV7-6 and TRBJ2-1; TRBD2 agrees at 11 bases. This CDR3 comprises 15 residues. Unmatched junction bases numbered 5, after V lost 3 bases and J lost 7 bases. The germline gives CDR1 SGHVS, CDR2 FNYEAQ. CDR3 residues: CASSFTSGRGNEQFF. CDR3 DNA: TGTGCCAGCAGCTTTACTAGCGGGAGAGGAAATGAGCAGTTCTTC. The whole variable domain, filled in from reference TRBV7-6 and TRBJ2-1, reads GAGVSQSPRYKVTKRGQDVALRCDPISGHVSLYWYRQALGQGPEFLTYFNYEAQQDKSGLPNDRFSAERPEGSISTLTIQRTEQRDSAMYRCASSFTSGRGNEQFFGPGTRLTVL.

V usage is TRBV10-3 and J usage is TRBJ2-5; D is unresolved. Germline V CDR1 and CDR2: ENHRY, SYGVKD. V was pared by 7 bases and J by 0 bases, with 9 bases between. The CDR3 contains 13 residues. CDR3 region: CAINRAYQETQYF. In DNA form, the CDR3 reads TGTGCCATCAATCGAGCCTACCAAGAGACCCAGTACTTC.

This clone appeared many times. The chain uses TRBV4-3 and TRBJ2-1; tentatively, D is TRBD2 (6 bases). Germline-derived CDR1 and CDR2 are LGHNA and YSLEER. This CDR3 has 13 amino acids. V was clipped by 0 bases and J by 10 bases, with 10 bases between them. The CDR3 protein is CASSQDRGLEQFF. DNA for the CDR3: TGCGCCAGCAGCCAAGATCGAGGACTAGAGCAGTTCTTC.

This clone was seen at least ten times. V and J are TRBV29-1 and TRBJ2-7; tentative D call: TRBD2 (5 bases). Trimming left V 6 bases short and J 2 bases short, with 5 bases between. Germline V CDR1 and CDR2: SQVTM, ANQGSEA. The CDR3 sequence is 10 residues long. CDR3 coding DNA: TGCAGCGTGCGGGCCTACGAGCAGTACTTC. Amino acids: CSVRAYEQYF.

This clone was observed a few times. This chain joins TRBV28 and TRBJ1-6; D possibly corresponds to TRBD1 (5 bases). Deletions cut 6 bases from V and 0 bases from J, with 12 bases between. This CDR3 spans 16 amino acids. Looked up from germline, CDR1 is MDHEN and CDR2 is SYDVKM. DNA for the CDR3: TGTGCCAGCAGCGGTAGGGGAAGCTCCTATAATTCACCCCTCCACTTT. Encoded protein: CASSGRGSSYNSPLHF.

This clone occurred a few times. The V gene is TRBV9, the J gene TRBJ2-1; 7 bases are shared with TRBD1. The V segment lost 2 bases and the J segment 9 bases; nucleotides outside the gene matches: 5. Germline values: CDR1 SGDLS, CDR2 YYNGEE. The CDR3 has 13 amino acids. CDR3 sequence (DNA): TGTGCCAGCAGCGTGACAGGGTTGGGTGAGCAGTTCTTC. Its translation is CASSVTGLGEQFF. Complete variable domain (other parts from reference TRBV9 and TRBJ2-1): DSGVTQTPKHLITATGQRVTLRCSPRSGDLSVYWYQQSLDQGLQFLIQYYNGEERAKGNILERFSAQQFPDLHSELNLSSLELGDSALYFCASSVTGLGEQFFGPGTRLTVL.

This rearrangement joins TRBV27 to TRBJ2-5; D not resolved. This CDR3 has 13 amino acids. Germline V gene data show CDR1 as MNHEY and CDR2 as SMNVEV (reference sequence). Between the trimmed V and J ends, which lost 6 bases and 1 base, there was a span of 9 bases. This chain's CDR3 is CASSQLFQETQYF. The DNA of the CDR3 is TGTGCCAGCAGCCAACTATTCCAAGAGACCCAGTACTTC.

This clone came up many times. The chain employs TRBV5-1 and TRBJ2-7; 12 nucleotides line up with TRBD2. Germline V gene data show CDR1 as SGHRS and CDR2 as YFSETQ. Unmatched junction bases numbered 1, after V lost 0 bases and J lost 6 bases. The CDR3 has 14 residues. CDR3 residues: CASSLGLAGAEQYF. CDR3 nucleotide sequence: TGCGCCAGCAGCTTGGGACTAGCGGGGGCCGAGCAGTACTTC. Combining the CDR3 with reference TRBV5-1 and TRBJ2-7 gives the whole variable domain KAGVTQTPRYLIKTRGQQVTLSCSPISGHRSVSWYQQTPGQGLQFLFEYFSETQRNKGNFPGRFSGRQFSNSRSEMNVSTLELGDSALYLCASSLGLAGAEQYFGPGTRLTVT.

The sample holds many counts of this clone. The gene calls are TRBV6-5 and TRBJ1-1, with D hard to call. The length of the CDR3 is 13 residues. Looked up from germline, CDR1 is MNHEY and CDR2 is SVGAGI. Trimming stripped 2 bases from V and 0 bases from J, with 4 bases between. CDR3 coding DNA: TGTGCCAGCAGTTACAGCATGAACACTGAAGCTTTCTTT. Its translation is CASSYSMNTEAFF.

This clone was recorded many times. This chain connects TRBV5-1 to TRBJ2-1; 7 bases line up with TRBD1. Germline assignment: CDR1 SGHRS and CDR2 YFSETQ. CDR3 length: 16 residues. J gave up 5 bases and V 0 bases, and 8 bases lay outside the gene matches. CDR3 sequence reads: CASSLALGQKHNEQFF. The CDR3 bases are TGCGCCAGCAGCTTGGCCCTGGGACAGAAACACAATGAGCAGTTCTTC.

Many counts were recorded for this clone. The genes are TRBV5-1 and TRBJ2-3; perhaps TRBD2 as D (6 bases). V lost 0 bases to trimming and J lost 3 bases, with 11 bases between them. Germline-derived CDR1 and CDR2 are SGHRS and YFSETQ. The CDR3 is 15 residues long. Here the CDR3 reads CASSLAPGVTDTQYF. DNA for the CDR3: TGCGCCAGCAGCTTGGCCCCGGGAGTGACAGATACGCAGTATTTT.

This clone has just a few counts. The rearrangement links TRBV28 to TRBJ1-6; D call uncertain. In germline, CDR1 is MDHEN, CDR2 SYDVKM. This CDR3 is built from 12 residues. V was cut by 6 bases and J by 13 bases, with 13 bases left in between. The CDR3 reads CASSLSGGPLHF. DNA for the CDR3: TGTGCCAGCAGCCTTTCTGGAGGGCCCCTCCACTTT.

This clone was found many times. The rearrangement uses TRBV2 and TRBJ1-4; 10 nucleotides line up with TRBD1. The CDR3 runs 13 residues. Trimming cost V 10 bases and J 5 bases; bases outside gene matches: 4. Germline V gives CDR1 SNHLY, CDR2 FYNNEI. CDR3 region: CATTGQGNEKLFF. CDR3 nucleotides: TGTGCCACCACGGGACAGGGGAATGAAAAACTGTTTTTT.

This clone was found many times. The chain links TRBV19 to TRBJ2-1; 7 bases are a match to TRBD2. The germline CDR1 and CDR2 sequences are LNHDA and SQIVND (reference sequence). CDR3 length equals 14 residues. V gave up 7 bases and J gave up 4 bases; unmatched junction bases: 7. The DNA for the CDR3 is TGTGCCAGTACCAGGGTAGCGGGTTACAATGAGCAGTTCTTC. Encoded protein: CASTRVAGYNEQFF.